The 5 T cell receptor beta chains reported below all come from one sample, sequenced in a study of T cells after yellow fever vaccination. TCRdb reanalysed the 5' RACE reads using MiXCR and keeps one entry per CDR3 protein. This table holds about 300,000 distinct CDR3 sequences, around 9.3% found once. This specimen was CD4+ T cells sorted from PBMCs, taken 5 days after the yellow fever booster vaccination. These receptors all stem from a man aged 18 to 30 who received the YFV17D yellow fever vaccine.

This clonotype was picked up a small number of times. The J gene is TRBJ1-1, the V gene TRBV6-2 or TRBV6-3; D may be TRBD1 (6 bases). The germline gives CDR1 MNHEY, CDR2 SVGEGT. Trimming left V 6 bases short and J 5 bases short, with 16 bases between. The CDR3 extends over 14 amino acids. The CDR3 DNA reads TGTGCCAGCAGCCAAGGACAGCAAAGGACTGAAGCTTTCTTT. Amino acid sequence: CASSQGQQRTEAFF.

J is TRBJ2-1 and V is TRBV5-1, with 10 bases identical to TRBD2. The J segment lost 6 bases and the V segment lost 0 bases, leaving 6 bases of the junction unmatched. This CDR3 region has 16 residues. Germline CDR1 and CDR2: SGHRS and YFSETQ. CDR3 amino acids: CASSLAASGGGNEQFF. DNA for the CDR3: TGCGCCAGCAGCTTGGCCGCTAGCGGGGGAGGCAATGAGCAGTTCTTC.

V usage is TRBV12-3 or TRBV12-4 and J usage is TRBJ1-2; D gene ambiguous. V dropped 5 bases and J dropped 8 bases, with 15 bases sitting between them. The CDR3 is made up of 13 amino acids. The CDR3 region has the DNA TGTGCCAGCAGTCCCAATGTGGGTCTCGGCTACACCTTC. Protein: CASSPNVGLGYTF.

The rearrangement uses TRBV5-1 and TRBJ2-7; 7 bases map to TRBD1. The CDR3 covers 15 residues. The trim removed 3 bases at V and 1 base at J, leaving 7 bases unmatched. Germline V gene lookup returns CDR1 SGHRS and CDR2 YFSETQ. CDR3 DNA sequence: TGCGCCAGCAGCTACGGGACAGAAGGGTCCTACGAGCAGTACGTC. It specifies CASSYGTEGSYEQYV.

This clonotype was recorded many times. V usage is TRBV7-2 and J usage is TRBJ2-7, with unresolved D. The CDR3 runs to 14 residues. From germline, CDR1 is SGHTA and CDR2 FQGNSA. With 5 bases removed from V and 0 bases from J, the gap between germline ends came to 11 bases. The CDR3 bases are TGTGCCAGCAGCCCACAGAGTAACTCCTACGAGCAGTACGTC. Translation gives CASSPQSNSYEQYV.